This T cell receptor (beta chain) was sequenced in a study of blood T cell repertoires in COVID-19. Study information: Sample material is recorded as cDNA or gDNA derived from T cells, B-cell-depleted T cells, or PBMCs.

Data came from immunoSEQ multiplex PCR; TCRdb stores just in-frame clones and leaves some out. The data contain approximately 89,000 clones, roughly 80% of them seen just once; the ten biggest clones take up 15% to 20%. This clone appeared a few times. CDR1 is ENHRY, CDR2 SYGVKD, per germline. V lost 2 bases to trimming and J lost 3 bases, with 5 bases between them. CDR3 length equals 12 residues. Sequencing was carried out using peripheral blood. The chain combines TRBV10-3 with TRBJ2-7; D might be TRBD2 (5 bases). The TCR was taken from a human donor in a cohort sampled during active COVID-19. For the CDR3, the DNA is TGTGCCATCAGTGAGGGGAGCTACGAGCAGTACTTC. Residues: CAISEGSYEQYF.